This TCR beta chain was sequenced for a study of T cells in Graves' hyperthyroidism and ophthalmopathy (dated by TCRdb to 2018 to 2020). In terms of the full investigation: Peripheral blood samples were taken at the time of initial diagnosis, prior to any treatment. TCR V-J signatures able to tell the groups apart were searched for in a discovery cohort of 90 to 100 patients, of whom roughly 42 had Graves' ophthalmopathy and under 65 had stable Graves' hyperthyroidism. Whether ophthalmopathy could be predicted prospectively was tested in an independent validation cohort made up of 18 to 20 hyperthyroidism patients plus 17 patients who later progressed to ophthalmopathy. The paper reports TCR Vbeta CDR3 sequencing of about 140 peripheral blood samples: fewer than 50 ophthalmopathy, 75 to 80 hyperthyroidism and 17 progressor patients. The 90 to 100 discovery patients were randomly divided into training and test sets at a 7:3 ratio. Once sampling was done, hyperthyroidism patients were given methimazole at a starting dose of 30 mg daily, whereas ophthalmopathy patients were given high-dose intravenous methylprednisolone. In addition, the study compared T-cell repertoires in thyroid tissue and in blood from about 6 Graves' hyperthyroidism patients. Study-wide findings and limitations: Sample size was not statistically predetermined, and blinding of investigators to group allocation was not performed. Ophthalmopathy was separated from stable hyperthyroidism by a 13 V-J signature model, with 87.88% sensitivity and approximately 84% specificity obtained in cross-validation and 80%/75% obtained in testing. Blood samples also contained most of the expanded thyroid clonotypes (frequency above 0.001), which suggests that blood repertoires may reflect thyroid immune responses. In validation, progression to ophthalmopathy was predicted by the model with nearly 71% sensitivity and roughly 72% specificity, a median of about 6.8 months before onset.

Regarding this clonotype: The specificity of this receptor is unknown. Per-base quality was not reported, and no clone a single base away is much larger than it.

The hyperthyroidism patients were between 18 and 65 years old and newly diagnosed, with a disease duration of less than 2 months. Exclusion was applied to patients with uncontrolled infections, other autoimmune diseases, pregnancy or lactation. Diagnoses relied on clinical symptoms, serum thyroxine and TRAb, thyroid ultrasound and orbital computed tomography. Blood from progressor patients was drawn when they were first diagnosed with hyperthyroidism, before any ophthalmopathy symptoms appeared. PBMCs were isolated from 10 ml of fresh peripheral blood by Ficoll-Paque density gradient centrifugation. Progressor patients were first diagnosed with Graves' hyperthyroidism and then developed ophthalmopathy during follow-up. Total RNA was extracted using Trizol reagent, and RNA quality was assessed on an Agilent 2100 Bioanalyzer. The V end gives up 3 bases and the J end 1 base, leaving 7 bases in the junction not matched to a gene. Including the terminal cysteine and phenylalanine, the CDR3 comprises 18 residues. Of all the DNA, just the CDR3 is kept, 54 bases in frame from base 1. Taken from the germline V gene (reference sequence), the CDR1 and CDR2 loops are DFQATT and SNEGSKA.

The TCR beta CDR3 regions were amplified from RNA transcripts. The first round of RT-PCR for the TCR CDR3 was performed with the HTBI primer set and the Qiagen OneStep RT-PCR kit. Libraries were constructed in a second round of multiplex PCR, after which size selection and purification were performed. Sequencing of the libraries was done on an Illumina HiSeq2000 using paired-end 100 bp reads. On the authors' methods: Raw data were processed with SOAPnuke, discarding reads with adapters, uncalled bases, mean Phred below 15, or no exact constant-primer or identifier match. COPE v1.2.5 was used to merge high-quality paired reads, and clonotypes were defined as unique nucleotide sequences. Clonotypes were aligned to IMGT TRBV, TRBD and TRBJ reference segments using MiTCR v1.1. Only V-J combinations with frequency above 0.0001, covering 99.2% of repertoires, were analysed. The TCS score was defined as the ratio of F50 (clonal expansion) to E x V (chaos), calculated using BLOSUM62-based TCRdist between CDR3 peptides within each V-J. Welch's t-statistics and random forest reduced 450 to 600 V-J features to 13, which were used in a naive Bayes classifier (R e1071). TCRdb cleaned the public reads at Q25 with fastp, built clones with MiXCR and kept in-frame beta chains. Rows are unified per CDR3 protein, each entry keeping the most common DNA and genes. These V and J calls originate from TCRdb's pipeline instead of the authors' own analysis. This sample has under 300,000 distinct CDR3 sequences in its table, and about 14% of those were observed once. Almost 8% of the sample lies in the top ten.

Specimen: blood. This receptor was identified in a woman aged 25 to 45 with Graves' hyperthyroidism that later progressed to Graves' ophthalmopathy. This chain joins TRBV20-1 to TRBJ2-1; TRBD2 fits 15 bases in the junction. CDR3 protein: CSARGGLAGGPSYNEQFF. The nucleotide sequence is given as TGCAGTGCTAGGGGTGGACTAGCGGGAGGGCCTTCCTACAATGAGCAGTTCTTC.